These T cell receptor beta chains were read from a single sample in a study of resident and recirculating memory T cells in vitiligo. Repertoires were generated with immunoSEQ multiplex PCR, while TCRdb's copy carries only in-frame clones and drops some. The sample comprises 70,000 to 95,000 clones, about 90% of which are singletons, and approximately 4.8% rests with the top ten. Source material: blood. The receptor set was obtained from a male donor with vitiligo. The CDR3 runs from the conserved cysteine through the conserved F or W. A D gene is named only where the DNA matches it firmly. Clone size is shown for a subset of rows, as once, few, many or a class of expanded clone.

cdr3_nt: TGTGCCAGCAGCGTCGCTAGCGGGAGGGCCGTGGACATTCAGTACTTC
cdr3_aa: CASSVASGRAVDIQYF
j_call: TRBJ2-4
d_call: TRBD2
clone_size: .
v_call: TRBV7-2

cdr3_nt: TGTGCCAGGAGACAGGGGAAGAACACTGAAGCTTTCTTT
cdr3_aa: CARRQGKNTEAFF
j_call: TRBJ1-1
d_call: TRBD1
clone_size: few
v_call: TRBV2

cdr3_nt: TGTGCCAGCAGCACCCTCGACAGGGGTAATCAGCCCCAGCATTTT
cdr3_aa: CASSTLDRGNQPQHF
j_call: TRBJ1-5
d_call: TRBD1
clone_size: .
v_call: TRBV5-6

cdr3_nt: TGTGCCAGCAGCTTAGCCGGACAGCATATGAACACTGAAGCTTTCTTT
cdr3_aa: CASSLAGQHMNTEAFF
j_call: TRBJ1-1
d_call: .
clone_size: .
v_call: TRBV7-2

cdr3_nt: TGTGCCAAGGAAGCCGGGACTAGCGGGAAAGAGACCCAGTACTTC
cdr3_aa: CAKEAGTSGKETQYF
j_call: TRBJ2-5
d_call: TRBD2
clone_size: .
v_call: TRBV25-1

cdr3_nt: TGTGCCAGCATCCGGGACAGGGGACGAAACACCATATATTTT
cdr3_aa: CASIRDRGRNTIYF
j_call: TRBJ1-3
d_call: TRBD1
clone_size: .
v_call: TRBV28

cdr3_nt: TGTGCTAGTGGTTTCGGACAGGGGGGAGAGACCCAGTACTTC
cdr3_aa: CASGFGQGGETQYF
j_call: TRBJ2-5
d_call: TRBD1
clone_size: .
v_call: TRBV12-5

cdr3_nt: TGTGCCAGCAGGGAGGGGACAGGGGCCAACTATGGCTACACCTTC
cdr3_aa: CASREGTGANYGYTF
j_call: TRBJ1-2
d_call: TRBD1
clone_size: .
v_call: TRBV6-1

cdr3_nt: TGTGCCAGCAGCTTGGCTGTTGTCCCCGGCACAGATACGCAGTATTTT
cdr3_aa: CASSLAVVPGTDTQYF
j_call: TRBJ2-3
d_call: .
clone_size: .
v_call: TRBV7-3

cdr3_nt: TGTGCCATCAGAGGACAGGGATCAGATACGCAGTATTTT
cdr3_aa: CAIRGQGSDTQYF
j_call: TRBJ2-3
d_call: TRBD1
clone_size: .
v_call: TRBV10-3

cdr3_nt: TGTGCCAGCACCCTGGGAGGGATGAACACTGAAGCTTTCTTT
cdr3_aa: CASTLGGMNTEAFF
j_call: TRBJ1-1
d_call: .
clone_size: .
v_call: TRBV7-9

cdr3_nt: TGTGCCAGCATAATGACAGGCCGAAACTATGGCTACACCTTC
cdr3_aa: CASIMTGRNYGYTF
j_call: TRBJ1-2
d_call: .
clone_size: .
v_call: TRBV2

cdr3_nt: TGTGCCAGCAGCGAGCGGTTCCTCAGTCGGGCTTTCTTT
cdr3_aa: CASSERFLSRAFF
j_call: TRBJ1-1
d_call: .
clone_size: .
v_call: TRBV7-2

cdr3_nt: TGTGCCAGCAGTGAAGCCCTGCCAGGGCAAGGCTACACCTTC
cdr3_aa: CASSEALPGQGYTF
j_call: TRBJ1-2
d_call: .
clone_size: .
v_call: TRBV2

cdr3_nt: TGTGCCACCAGCATCCGGGTCGGCCCAGAGGGCTACACCTTC
cdr3_aa: CATSIRVGPEGYTF
j_call: TRBJ1-2
d_call: .
clone_size: .
v_call: TRBV15

cdr3_nt: TGTGCCAGCAGCGTAAGACTAGCGGGCCGGACTGAGCAGTTCTTC
cdr3_aa: CASSVRLAGRTEQFF
j_call: TRBJ2-1
d_call: TRBD2
clone_size: .
v_call: TRBV7-9

cdr3_nt: TGTGCCAGCGGCAGGGATGCGCCCCACGAGCAGTACTTC
cdr3_aa: CASGRDAPHEQYF
j_call: TRBJ2-7
d_call: .
clone_size: .
v_call: TRBV7-8

cdr3_nt: TGTGCCAGCAGCCTCCGGACAGTACAAGAGACCCAGTACTTC
cdr3_aa: CASSLRTVQETQYF
j_call: TRBJ2-5
d_call: .
clone_size: .
v_call: TRBV13

cdr3_nt: TGCGCCAGCAGCAAAGGACAGGGTCCCTACGAGCAGTACTTC
cdr3_aa: CASSKGQGPYEQYF
j_call: TRBJ2-7
d_call: TRBD1
clone_size: .
v_call: TRBV4-1

cdr3_nt: TGTGCCAGCAGGACCGCGGGACAGGGGGCAGGAGATACGCAGTATTTT
cdr3_aa: CASRTAGQGAGDTQYF
j_call: TRBJ2-3
d_call: TRBD1
clone_size: .
v_call: TRBV28

cdr3_nt: TGTGCCAGCAGTGAAGGAGGGTCTGGGGCCAACGTCCTGACTTTC
cdr3_aa: CASSEGGSGANVLTF
j_call: TRBJ2-6
d_call: .
clone_size: .
v_call: TRBV2

cdr3_nt: TGTGCCAGCAAGGGGCACTCCCGGGACGAGCAGTACTTC
cdr3_aa: CASKGHSRDEQYF
j_call: TRBJ2-7
d_call: .
clone_size: .
v_call: TRBV27

cdr3_nt: TGTGCCAGCAGCCAAGAAGTCGTGGTCCGGGAGCGGGAGACCCAGTACTTC
cdr3_aa: CASSQEVVVRERETQYF
j_call: TRBJ2-5
d_call: .
clone_size: .
v_call: TRBV4-2

cdr3_nt: TGTGCCAGTAGTCGCCGAGGGACAGGGGGTCTCCGAGGCACCGGGGAGCTGTTTTTT
cdr3_aa: CASSRRGTGGLRGTGELFF
j_call: TRBJ2-2
d_call: TRBD1
clone_size: .
v_call: TRBV19

cdr3_nt: TGTGCCAGCAGCTTGACCGCGGGTGGCACTGAAGCTTTCTTT
cdr3_aa: CASSLTAGGTEAFF
j_call: TRBJ1-1
d_call: .
clone_size: .
v_call: TRBV7-2

cdr3_nt: TGTGCCAGCAGTAGACTAGCGGGATGGTATGCCTTC
cdr3_aa: CASSRLAGWYAF
j_call: TRBJ2-7
d_call: TRBD2
clone_size: .
v_call: TRBV2

cdr3_nt: TGTGCCAGCAGTCTGACAACCGGGGAGCTGTTTTTT
cdr3_aa: CASSLTTGELFF
j_call: TRBJ2-2
d_call: .
clone_size: once
v_call: TRBV28

cdr3_nt: TGTGCCAGCAGTTTATTGGCGGGGATGTTCGATCAGCCCCAGCATTTT
cdr3_aa: CASSLLAGMFDQPQHF
j_call: TRBJ1-5
d_call: .
clone_size: .
v_call: TRBV28

cdr3_nt: TGTGCCAGCAGCTTAGAGCGCGTAACCGGGGAGCTGTTTTTT
cdr3_aa: CASSLERVTGELFF
j_call: TRBJ2-2
d_call: .
clone_size: .
v_call: TRBV7-3

cdr3_nt: TGCGCCAGCAGCCCTATAGCGGGAGTAAACGAGCAGTACTTC
cdr3_aa: CASSPIAGVNEQYF
j_call: TRBJ2-7
d_call: TRBD2
clone_size: once
v_call: TRBV4-1

cdr3_nt: TGTGCCAGCAGCTTAGCGCCTAGCGGAGAGACCCAGTACTTC
cdr3_aa: CASSLAPSGETQYF
j_call: TRBJ2-5
d_call: TRBD2
clone_size: .
v_call: TRBV7-9

cdr3_nt: TGCGCCAGCAGTCCCTTACTAGCGGGAGACTACAATGAGCAGTTCTTC
cdr3_aa: CASSPLLAGDYNEQFF
j_call: TRBJ2-1
d_call: TRBD2
clone_size: .
v_call: TRBV4-1

cdr3_nt: TGCAGTGCTAGTCGCAATGAGCAGTTCTTC
cdr3_aa: CSASRNEQFF
j_call: TRBJ2-1
d_call: .
clone_size: .
v_call: TRBV20-1

cdr3_nt: TGTGCCAGCAGTTTATTAGCGAGGGCGGCGGACGAGCAGTACTTC
cdr3_aa: CASSLLARAADEQYF
j_call: TRBJ2-7
d_call: .
clone_size: .
v_call: TRBV27

cdr3_nt: TGTGCCAGCAGCTTAGCGGGCGGCCCGTACAATGAGCAGTTCTTC
cdr3_aa: CASSLAGGPYNEQFF
j_call: TRBJ2-1
d_call: .
clone_size: .
v_call: TRBV7-3

cdr3_nt: TGTGCCAGCAGCCGGACTACTGGGGCCAACGTCCTGACTTTC
cdr3_aa: CASSRTTGANVLTF
j_call: TRBJ2-6
d_call: .
clone_size: once
v_call: TRBV28

cdr3_nt: TGTGCCAGCAGCTTAGACAGGGCCTACGAGCAGTACTTC
cdr3_aa: CASSLDRAYEQYF
j_call: TRBJ2-7
d_call: .
clone_size: .
v_call: TRBV7-2

cdr3_nt: TGTGCCATAGACCGGGACAGGGCCGGGGGCTACACCTTC
cdr3_aa: CAIDRDRAGGYTF
j_call: TRBJ1-2
d_call: TRBD1
clone_size: .
v_call: TRBV10-3

cdr3_nt: TGTGCCAGTAGTAATCTGGGCTCCTCTGGAAACACCATATATTTT
cdr3_aa: CASSNLGSSGNTIYF
j_call: TRBJ1-3
d_call: .
clone_size: .
v_call: TRBV19

cdr3_nt: TGCGCCAGCAGCTTTCTACGTCCAGGGAACTATGGCTACACCTTC
cdr3_aa: CASSFLRPGNYGYTF
j_call: TRBJ1-2
d_call: .
clone_size: .
v_call: TRBV5-1

cdr3_nt: TGTGCCAGCAGCTCCCCGGACAATTGGGAAGAGACCCAGTACTTC
cdr3_aa: CASSSPDNWEETQYF
j_call: TRBJ2-5
d_call: .
clone_size: .
v_call: TRBV7-9

cdr3_nt: TGTGCCAGCAGCTTGGTCCCGGGAGGGAACAATGAGCAGTTCTTC
cdr3_aa: CASSLVPGGNNEQFF
j_call: TRBJ2-1
d_call: TRBD2
clone_size: .
v_call: TRBV5-6

cdr3_nt: TGCGCCAGCAGCGCGGGGACGATCGATGGCTACACCTTC
cdr3_aa: CASSAGTIDGYTF
j_call: TRBJ1-2
d_call: .
clone_size: medium-sized
v_call: TRBV5-1

cdr3_nt: TGTGCCAGCCGGGGGAGGGCGTGGGCCAACGTCCTGACTTTC
cdr3_aa: CASRGRAWANVLTF
j_call: TRBJ2-6
d_call: TRBD2
clone_size: .
v_call: TRBV2

cdr3_nt: TGTGCCAGCAGCCCGGGGGGAGCTAGTGCGAACACGCAGTATTTT
cdr3_aa: CASSPGGASANTQYF
j_call: TRBJ2-3
d_call: TRBD2
clone_size: .
v_call: TRBV5-4

cdr3_nt: TGTGCCAGCAGCGGGACTTATGCCTACGAGCAGTACTTC
cdr3_aa: CASSGTYAYEQYF
j_call: TRBJ2-7
d_call: .
clone_size: .
v_call: TRBV2

cdr3_nt: TGCGCCAGCAGCCCCCCAGGCAGGGTTGCCCCGAACACTGAAGCTTTCTTT
cdr3_aa: CASSPPGRVAPNTEAFF
j_call: TRBJ1-1
d_call: .
clone_size: .
v_call: TRBV4-1

cdr3_nt: TGCGCCAGCAGCTCCGGGAGGGAAAGGGGGGAGCTGTTTTTT
cdr3_aa: CASSSGRERGELFF
j_call: TRBJ2-2
d_call: TRBD2
clone_size: .
v_call: TRBV5-1

cdr3_nt: TGTGCCAGCAGTGAAGGACAGGGGAGGGGCTACACCTTC
cdr3_aa: CASSEGQGRGYTF
j_call: TRBJ1-2
d_call: TRBD1
clone_size: .
v_call: TRBV2